This record looks at one TCR beta chain sequence and its context. As yet, its antigen is unknown. It was with a sample-barcoded 5' primer and a J-beta primer mix that a second PCR of roughly 7 to 12 cycles was run. TCRdb fed the 5' RACE reads into MiXCR, producing one record per CDR3 protein. The sample records fewer than 900,000 distinct CDR3 sequences, 45% to 50% being singletons. This sample is part of a study of blood T cells in healthy people across ages. General study findings and limits: Both naive CD4+ cell counts and diversity were greater in long-lived donors than in aged donors. The study regarded diversity estimates from one million T cells as underestimates.

CDR3 length equals 13 residues. Germline V gene lookup returns CDR1 DFQATT and CDR2 SNEGSKA (reference sequence). The rearrangement links TRBV20-1 to TRBJ2-7, with D possibly being TRBD2 (6 bases). The J call may be wrong; the DNA end is better matched by TRBJ2-5. The specimen was blood. The sequence was obtained from a woman aged 60-75 years in good health. This CDR3 reads CSALGGPRETQYF. In DNA, the CDR3 is TGCAGTGCTCTAGGAGGGCCCCGGGAGACCCAGTACTTC.